This note documents a single TCR beta chain sequence. This clonotype occurred a few times. Its antigen is unknown. No quality values exist for individual bases; no much larger clone is one base distant. Set within a cohort of healthcare workers in London, UK, this nested case-control study involved weekly PCR testing of nasopharyngeal swabs along with blood sampling. Healthcare workers were recruited during the week of the UK lockdown, between 23 and 31 March 2020, and followed weekly for up to roughly 15 weeks. This specimen comes from a study of early T cells in non-severe SARS-CoV-2 infection (dated by TCRdb to the early 2020s). General notes on the study: Bulk RNA from unsorted whole blood was used for TCR sequencing, so alpha and beta chains could not be paired.

Sequences DFQATT (CDR1) and SNEGSKA (CDR2) are obtained from the germline V gene (reference sequence). Counted from cysteine to phenylalanine, this CDR3 has 12 amino acids. Of all the DNA, just the CDR3 is kept, 36 bases in frame from base 1. V gives up 4 bases and J gives up 9 bases, and the segment between their germline ends measures 13 bases. The investigation overall reported the following: VDJdb matching was skewed toward anti-spike CD8 responses and likely underestimated virus-specific expansions by missing private and CD4 specificities.

The library was made by 5' RACE. Sequenced on a NextSeq 500. In the TCR library protocol, unique molecular identifiers were attached to individual cDNA molecules to correct for PCR bias and sequencing error. Both TCR alpha and beta chains were sequenced, and tight co-correlation was observed between alpha and beta sequence abundances in each sample. Regarding the original processing steps: Decombinator V4 was used to perform V gene, J gene and CDR3 annotation of TCR sequences. TCRs were defined as expanded if a significant change between any two time points was detected under a Poisson model with p below 0.0001. TCR abundances were normalised to the total number of TCRs sequenced per sample and were expressed as counts per million. MAIT TCRs were defined by TRAV1-2 paired with TRAJ12, TRAJ20 or TRAJ33, and iNKT TCRs by TRAV10 paired with TRAJ18. A search of VDJdb, accessed on 1 November 2021, was run for TCRs annotated to CMV, EBV and SARS-CoV-2, with TCRs annotated for multiple antigens excluded. Using fastp trimming at Q25 and MiXCR clonotype assembly, TCRdb reanalyzed the public sequencing data and kept in-frame beta chains. Each CDR3 protein gets just one entry, which takes the most common genes and DNA from the rows behind it. The V and J calls follow TCRdb's processing rather than the paper's. This sample is represented by some 66,000 distinct CDR3 sequences; 13% of them were singletons. Roughly 8.3% of the sample lies in the top ten.

This receptor was taken from an adult who was a healthcare worker with PCR-confirmed SARS-CoV-2 infection or an uninfected control (not recorded which). Rearrangement joined TRBV20-1 to TRBJ1-3; TRBD1 is possibly the D segment (6 matching bases). The sample comprised whole blood. The CDR3 here reads CSANLGAGTIYF. The DNA sequence is TGCAGTGCTAATTTGGGGGCGGGCACCATATATTTT.